The source of this T cell receptor beta chain is a study of OX40 agonist ivuxolimab in advanced cancers. Study-level results: It was not determined which antigens were specifically recognized by the peripheral T cells that had undergone clonal expansion.

To note about this clone: The antigen is not known.

Per the germline V gene, CDR1 is MNHNY and CDR2 is SVGAGI (reference sequence). The V end lost 0 bases, the J end lost 1 base, and 10 bases lay between the germline ends. This CDR3 region has 16 residues. Patients who had autoimmune disease history or got systemic immunosuppression were left out. Produced via immunoSEQ multiplex PCR; TCRdb's table is partial and in-frame only. The table has tens of thousands of clones, roughly 80% seen once. The chain couples TRBV6-6 to TRBJ2-1, with D perhaps given as TRBD1 or TRBD2 (5 bases each). Sequencing was performed on CD4+ or CD8+ T cells sorted from blood, taken in a trial of the OX40 agonist ivuxolimab. The sequence came from an adult with an advanced solid tumor such as melanoma, head and neck, liver or kidney cancer. CDR3 region: CASSYSTEGSYNEQFF. The CDR3 DNA reads TGTGCCAGCAGTTACTCGACAGAGGGATCCTACAATGAGCAGTTCTTC.